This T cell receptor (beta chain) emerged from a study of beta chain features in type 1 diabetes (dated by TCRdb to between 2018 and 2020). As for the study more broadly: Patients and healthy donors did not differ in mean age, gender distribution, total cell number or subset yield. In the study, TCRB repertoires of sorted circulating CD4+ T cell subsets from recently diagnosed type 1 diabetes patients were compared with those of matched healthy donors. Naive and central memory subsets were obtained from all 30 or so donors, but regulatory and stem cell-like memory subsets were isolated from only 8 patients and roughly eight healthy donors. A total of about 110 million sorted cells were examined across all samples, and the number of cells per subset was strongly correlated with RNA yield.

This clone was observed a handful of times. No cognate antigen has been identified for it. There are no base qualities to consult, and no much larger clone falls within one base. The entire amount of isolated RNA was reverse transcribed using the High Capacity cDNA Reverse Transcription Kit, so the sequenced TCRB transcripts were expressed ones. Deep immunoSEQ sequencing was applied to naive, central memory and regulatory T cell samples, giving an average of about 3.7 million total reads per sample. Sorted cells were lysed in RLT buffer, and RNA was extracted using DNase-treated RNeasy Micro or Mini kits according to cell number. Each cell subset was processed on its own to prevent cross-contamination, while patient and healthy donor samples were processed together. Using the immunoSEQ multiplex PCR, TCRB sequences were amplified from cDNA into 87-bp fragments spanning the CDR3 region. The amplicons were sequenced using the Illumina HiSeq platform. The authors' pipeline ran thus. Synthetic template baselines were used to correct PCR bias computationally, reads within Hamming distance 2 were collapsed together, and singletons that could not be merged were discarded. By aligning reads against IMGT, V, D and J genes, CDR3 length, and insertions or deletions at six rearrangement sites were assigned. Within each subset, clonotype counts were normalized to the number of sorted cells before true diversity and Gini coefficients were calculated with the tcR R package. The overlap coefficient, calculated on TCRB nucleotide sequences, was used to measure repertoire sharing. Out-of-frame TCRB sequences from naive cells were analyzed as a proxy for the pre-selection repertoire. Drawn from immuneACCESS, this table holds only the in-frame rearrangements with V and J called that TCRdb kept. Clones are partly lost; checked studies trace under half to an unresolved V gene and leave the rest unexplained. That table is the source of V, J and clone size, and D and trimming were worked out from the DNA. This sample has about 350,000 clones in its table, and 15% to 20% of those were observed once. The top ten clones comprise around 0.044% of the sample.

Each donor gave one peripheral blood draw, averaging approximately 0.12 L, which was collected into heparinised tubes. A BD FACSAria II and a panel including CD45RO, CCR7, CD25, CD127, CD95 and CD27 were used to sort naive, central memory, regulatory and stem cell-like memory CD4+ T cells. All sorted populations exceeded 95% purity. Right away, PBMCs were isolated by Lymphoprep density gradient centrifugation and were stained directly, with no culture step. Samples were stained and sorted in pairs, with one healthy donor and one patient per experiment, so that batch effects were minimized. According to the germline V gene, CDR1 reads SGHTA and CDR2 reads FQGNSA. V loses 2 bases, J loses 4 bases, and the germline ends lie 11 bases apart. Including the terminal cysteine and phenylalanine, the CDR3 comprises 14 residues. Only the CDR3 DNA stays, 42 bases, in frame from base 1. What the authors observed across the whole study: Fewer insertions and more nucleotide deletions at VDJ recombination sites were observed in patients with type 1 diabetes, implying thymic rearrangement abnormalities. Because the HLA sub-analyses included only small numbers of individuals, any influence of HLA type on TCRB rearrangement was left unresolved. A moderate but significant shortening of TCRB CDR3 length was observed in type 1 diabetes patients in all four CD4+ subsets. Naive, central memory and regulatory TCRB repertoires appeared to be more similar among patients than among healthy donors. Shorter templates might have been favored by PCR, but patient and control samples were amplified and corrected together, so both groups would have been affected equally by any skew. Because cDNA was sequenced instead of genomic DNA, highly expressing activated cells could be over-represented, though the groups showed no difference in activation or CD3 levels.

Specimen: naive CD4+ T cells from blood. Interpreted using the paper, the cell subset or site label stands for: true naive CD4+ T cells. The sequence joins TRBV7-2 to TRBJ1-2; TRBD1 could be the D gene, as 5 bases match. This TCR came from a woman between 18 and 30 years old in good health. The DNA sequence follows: TGTGCCAGCAGCTTATTAGGCGGGACCTATGGCTACACCTTC. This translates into CASSLLGGTYGYTF.